This TCR beta chain was found in a study of T cell responses to AZD1222 COVID-19 vaccine. Germline CDR1 MDHEN, CDR2 SYDVKM. Germline trimming cut 2 bases from V and 8 bases from J; bases unmatched to any gene: 8. This CDR3 comprises 15 residues. Study-level findings and limits: The breadth and depth of Spike-specific TCRs increased once two AZD1222 doses had been given.

A remark on this clone: No antigen is known for it.

Here immunoSEQ multiplex PCR was the method, and the copy in TCRdb shows in-frame clones only, minus some. The sample carries 190,000 or so clones, 88% recorded once. The origin of this receptor is an adult who received the AZD1222 COVID-19 vaccine. The rearrangement links TRBV28 to TRBJ2-1; TRBD2 aligns across 8 bases. Here the sequenced sample was peripheral blood, taken 28 days after the second AZD1222 dose. The CDR3 is CASSLTSSGSHEQFF. The CDR3 DNA is TGTGCCAGCAGTTTAACTTCTAGCGGGTCCCATGAGCAGTTCTTC.